This T cell receptor beta chain came from a study of shared T cell receptors in the human thymus. V was trimmed by 0 bases and J by 2 bases, leaving 9 bases between them. The CDR3 contains 15 residues. The V gene's germline CDR1 is LGHNA and CDR2 YSLEER. Profiled with immunoSEQ multiplex PCR; TCRdb holds only in-frame clones, not every one. The sample has some 700,000 clones; roughly 90% are singletons. A further study also used this sample, focusing on human thymus T cells. That paper notes: Donor material was obtained from healthy Finnish infants undergoing corrective surgery for congenital heart defects. Corrective cardiac operations yielded the resected thymus tissue. Within thymic and blood repertoires, V and J gene usage appeared to be biased. Unrelated individuals had highly overlapping thymic repertoires, as reported in related research.

The TCR sequence derives from a boy younger than two with a congenital heart defect. The chain recombines TRBV4-3 with TRBJ2-3, with D possibly matching TRBD1 (6 bases). The sequencing input was thymocytes. The CDR3 nucleotides read TGCGCCAGCAGCCAAGAAGGGGGTACCACAGATACGCAGTATTTT. It yields the protein CASSQEGGTTDTQYF.